This T cell receptor beta chain was identified during a study of cytomegalovirus exposure and HLA in healthy donors. Study-wide results and caveats: Among TCR beta chains, those listed as cytomegalovirus-associated numbered about 160.

Produced via immunoSEQ multiplex PCR; TCRdb's table is partial and in-frame only. The sample lists 250,000 to 350,000 clones; 86% were seen once. Germline V gives CDR1 SGHRS, CDR2 YFSETQ. J lost 2 bases, V lost 0 bases, and 5 bases had no gene match. The CDR3 runs 15 residues. Note on this clone: Its antigen is undetermined.

Sequencing used PBMCs. This TCR was sampled from a woman between 18 and 29 years old in good health and CMV-seronegative. The gene calls are TRBV5-1 and TRBJ2-7, with 7 positions matching TRBD1. CDR3 amino acids: CASSLAGQGAYEQYF. The CDR3 DNA follows: TGCGCCAGCAGCTTGGCCGGGCAGGGGGCCTACGAGCAGTACTTC.